This T cell receptor (beta chain) was identified during a study of PD-L1 blockade in urothelial cancer. Study in general: Specimens of blood held a median count of roughly 150,000 T cells.

Data came from immunoSEQ multiplex PCR; TCRdb stores just in-frame clones and leaves some out. Altogether some 41,000 clones are present, approximately 83% being singletons, with the ten largest covering around 15%. The ends were cut back, 0 bases at V and 4 bases at J, with 21 bases in the middle. Looked up from germline, CDR1 is LGHNA and CDR2 is YNFKEQ. The CDR3 has 18 residues. Time point described: peripheral blood 6 weeks after treatment start. The sequence was obtained from a man aged 55 to 69 with urothelial cancer. The sequencing used PBMCs, collected around atezolizumab (anti-PD-L1) treatment. The chain joins TRBV4-2 to TRBJ1-2; D call uncertain. CDR3 sequence reads: CASSQDPAWAGDFYGYTF. As DNA, the CDR3 is TGTGCCAGCAGCCAAGACCCTGCGTGGGCGGGTGACTTCTATGGCTACACCTTC.